The 18 T cell receptor beta chains presented below share a single source sample, sequenced in a study of CD8 T cells in ankylosing spondylitis. TCRdb re-called the 5' RACE reads with MiXCR, one entry per CDR3 protein. The profile shows 500,000 to 550,000 distinct CDR3 sequences, about 13% of them singletons. Antigens of these TCRs are unknown. Findings and limits, study-wide: A motif of several highly homologous TCR beta variants was seen as apparently characteristic of ankylosing spondylitis blood.

Material for sequencing was blood, either unsorted or a sorted T cell fraction (not recorded which). The receptors were sampled from a male donor with ankylosing spondylitis.

The chain recombines TRBV10-3 with TRBJ1-5; TRBD1 might be the D (5 bases). The CDR3 contains 15 residues. V lost 6 bases and J lost 0, with 12 bases in between. The V gene's germline CDR1 is ENHRY and CDR2 SYGVKD. CDR3 nucleotides: TGTGCCATCAGCGAGGGACGTGATAGCAATCAGCCCCAGCATTTT. This codes for CAISEGRDSNQPQHF.

V gene TRBV7-2 combines with J gene TRBJ2-7, with 8 bases matching TRBD2. After removal of 2 bases from V and 2 bases from J, the junction contained 11 bases not matched to a gene. Looked up from germline, CDR1 is SGHTA and CDR2 is FQGNSA. The CDR3 is 17 amino acids. The CDR3 protein is CASSLTPSSGRTYEQYF. As DNA, the CDR3 is TGTGCCAGCAGCTTAACCCCCTCTAGCGGGCGAACCTACGAGCAGTACTTC.

This sequence joins TRBV12-3 or TRBV12-4 and TRBJ2-3; TRBD2 agrees at 10 bases. The J segment lost 2 bases and the V segment lost 6 bases, leaving 8 bases of the junction unmatched. This CDR3 is 16 amino acids long. The CDR3 bases are TGTGCCAGCAGGAACGACGGACTAGCGGACACAGATACGCAGTATTTT. Translation: CASRNDGLADTDTQYF.

This clonotype has only a few counts. The chain is built from TRBV7-9 and TRBJ2-1, with D perhaps TRBD2 (5 bases). The CDR3 covers 15 residues. Germline CDR1 is SEHNR and CDR2 is FQNEAQ (reference sequence). V lost 4 bases and J lost 2, with 12 bases in between. For the CDR3, the DNA is TGTGCCAGCAGCTCCAGCGGAAACCCCTACAATGAGCAGTTCTTC. This translates into CASSSSGNPYNEQFF.

This clonotype has just a few counts. The chain joins TRBV5-1 to TRBJ2-1; D remains unclear. Germline V gene lookup returns CDR1 SGHRS and CDR2 YFSETQ. This CDR3 is built from 14 residues. V was pared by 4 bases and J by 8 bases, with 16 bases between. The CDR3: CASSLSSRRDEQFF. CDR3 nucleotides: TGCGCCAGCAGCCTGTCCAGTCGACGGGATGAGCAGTTCTTC.

This clonotype was picked up a small number of times. This rearrangement joins TRBV6-1 to TRBJ2-7, with D possibly being TRBD1 (5 bases). V was clipped by 2 bases and J by 0 bases, with 8 bases between them. Germline-derived CDR1 and CDR2 are MNHNS and SASEGT. The CDR3 totals 14 residues. The CDR3 reads CASSETGISYEQYF. In DNA, the CDR3 is TGTGCCAGCAGTGAAACAGGTATCTCCTACGAGCAGTACTTC.

This clonotype was counted many times. The chain combines TRBV2 with TRBJ2-1, with D perhaps being TRBD1 or TRBD2 (5 bases each). V lost 7 bases and J lost 5, with 15 bases in between. Germline-derived CDR1 and CDR2 are SNHLY and FYNNEI. The CDR3 contains 14 residues. The CDR3 DNA reads TGTGCCAGCACCGAAGGGCAGGGAGACAATGAGCAGTTCTTC. Protein sequence: CASTEGQGDNEQFF.

The chain employs TRBV10-3 and TRBJ2-7, with D uncertain. Trimming removed 2 bases at V and 3 bases at J, with 2 bases between. The germline V gene has CDR1 ENHRY and CDR2 SYGVKD. CDR3 size: 11 residues. In DNA, the CDR3 is TGTGCCATCAGTGAGCACTACGAGCAGTACTTC. This translates into CAISEHYEQYF.

This clonotype was recorded a few times. The V call is TRBV7-9, the J call TRBJ2-1; 8 bases are shared with TRBD2. Germline V gene sequence: CDR1 SEHNR, CDR2 FQNEAQ (reference sequence). The CDR3 length is 17 residues. The ends lost 5 bases at V and 1 base at J; junction bases unmatched: 10. Here the CDR3 reads CASSGRGLGSSYNEQFF. The CDR3 DNA sequence: TGTGCCAGCAGCGGGAGGGGACTAGGCAGTTCCTACAATGAGCAGTTCTTC.

The chain has TRBV20-1 and TRBJ2-7; D uncertain. CDR3 length: 13 amino acids. Germline CDR1 reads DFQATT; CDR2 reads SNEGSKA (reference sequence). Trimming took off 0 bases at V and 3 bases at J, with 9 bases between the two ends. CDR3 nucleotides: TGCAGTGCTAGAGAACCGGGTATCTACGAGCAGTACTTC. This gives the protein CSAREPGIYEQYF.

At least ten counts were recorded for this clonotype. The V and J genes are TRBV15 and TRBJ1-4; D ambiguous. V lost 5 bases to trimming and J lost 13 bases, with 17 bases between them. Germline V CDR1 and CDR2: LNHNV, YYDKDF (reference sequence). The CDR3 is 13 amino acids. The CDR3 nucleotides read TGTGCCACCAGCTTCACTCCCGGCCTACCACTGTTTTTT. Amino acid sequence: CATSFTPGLPLFF.

This clonotype was observed a few times. The gene calls are TRBV11-2 and TRBJ2-7; 9 bases map to TRBD2. Germline V CDR1 and CDR2: SGHAT, FQNNGV. V gave up 5 bases and J gave up 7 bases; unmatched junction bases: 9. The CDR3 is made up of 14 amino acids. The CDR3 here is CASSRRSGRFEQYF. The CDR3 DNA follows: TGTGCCAGCAGCAGACGGAGCGGGAGGTTTGAGCAGTACTTC.

This clonotype was counted ten times or more. V is TRBV4-2 and J is TRBJ2-3; a weak D match, TRBD2 (6 bases). CDR3 length: 16 amino acids. Per the germline V gene, CDR1 is LGHNA and CDR2 is YNFKEQ. Between the trimmed V and J ends, which lost 0 bases and 1 base, there was a span of 11 bases. CDR3 sequence (DNA): TGTGCCAGCAGCCAAGATGGGGCTAGCGGCACAGATACGCAGTATTTT. Protein: CASSQDGASGTDTQYF.

The V and J genes are TRBV2 and TRBJ1-4; the match to TRBD1 covers 7 bases. V dropped 9 bases and J dropped 4; count of bases not matched to a gene: 5. The CDR3 sequence is 13 residues long. Germline CDR1 reads SNHLY; CDR2 reads FYNNEI. The CDR3 coding sequence is TGTGCCAGTGGGACAGTCGGTAATGAAAAACTGTTTTTT. This sequence encodes CASGTVGNEKLFF. Looking up the rest from reference TRBV2 and TRBJ1-4 gives the full variable domain: EPEVTQTPSHQVTQMGQEVILRCVPISNHLYFYWYRQILGQKVEFLVSFYNNEISEKSEIFDDQFSVERPDGSNFTLKIRSTKLEDSAMYFCASGTVGNEKLFFGSGTQLSVL.

The sample holds many counts of this clonotype. The V gene is TRBV5-1, the J gene TRBJ2-1, with 9 bases that match TRBD2. Trimming took 0 bases from V and 4 from J; bases not matched to a gene: 5. Germline V gives CDR1 SGHRS, CDR2 YFSETQ. The CDR3 contains 16 residues. CDR3: CASSLGRLAEYNEQFF. CDR3 bases: TGCGCCAGCAGCTTGGGCCGACTAGCGGAATACAATGAGCAGTTCTTC.

This clonotype was seen a handful of times. This chain joins TRBV6-5 and TRBJ2-3; D is possibly TRBD1 (6 bases). Germline values: CDR1 MNHEY, CDR2 SVGAGI. The CDR3 consists of 16 residues. The V end was cut by 2 bases, the J end by 2 bases, with 14 bases between. CDR3: CASSYGQGKNTDTQYF. CDR3 coding DNA: TGTGCCAGCAGTTACGGGCAGGGGAAGAACACAGATACGCAGTATTTT.

This clonotype showed up just a few times. This chain connects TRBV5-4 to TRBJ2-3; D possibly uses TRBD1 or TRBD2 (5 bases each). The CDR3 totals 14 residues. V was shortened by 2 bases and J by 4 bases, with 11 bases between the two germline ends. Germline V gene data show CDR1 as SGHNT and CDR2 as YYREEE (reference sequence). In DNA form, the CDR3 reads TGTGCCAGCAGCTTAGGACTGGGGGCAGATACGCAGTATTTT. Translated: CASSLGLGADTQYF.

The chain has TRBV4-2 and TRBJ1-5; the D gene is possibly TRBD1 (5 bases). Germline CDR1 LGHNA, CDR2 YNFKEQ. V dropped 1 base and J dropped 3 bases, with 7 bases sitting between them. This CDR3 is 14 amino acids long. The CDR3 sequence: CASSQAGPNQPQHF. The CDR3, as DNA: TGTGCCAGCAGCCAAGCGGGACCCAATCAGCCCCAGCATTTT.